Each of the 18 T cell receptor beta chains below was sequenced from the same sample in a study of cytomegalovirus exposure and HLA in healthy donors (dated by TCRdb to the late 2010s). To prepare the library, the immunoSEQ multiplex PCR assay was applied. For the multiplex PCR, a mixture combining 60 forward primers for TCR Vbeta segments and 13 reverse primers for TCR Jbeta segments was used. Imported from immuneACCESS, the table was reduced by TCRdb to in-frame sequences with V and J called. These copies leave out some clones; in studies compared against another copy, an unresolved V gene accounts for under half, and the cause of the remainder is not known. This sample holds some 120,000 clones; 70% were observed only once. Around 10% of the sample is held by the ten biggest clonotypes. Sequences were obtained from PBMCs. The source of these receptors is a man aged 25 to 45 in good health and CMV-seropositive.

The rearrangement links TRBV6-5 to TRBJ2-7; a weak D match, TRBD2 (5 bases). The V gene's germline CDR1 is MNHEY and CDR2 SVGAGI. Trimming left V 4 bases short and J 9 bases short, with 10 bases between. The CDR3 totals 11 residues. The CDR3 loop reads CASSSGRGQYF. CDR3 coding DNA: TGTGCCAGCAGTTCGGGGAGAGGGCAGTACTTC.

Only one count was recorded for this clone. The chain recombines TRBV25-1 with TRBJ2-3; 9 nucleotides agree with TRBD2. Germline V gene data show CDR1 as MGHDK and CDR2 as SYGVNS. With V trimmed by 6 bases and J by 2 bases, 9 bases remained unmatched. The CDR3 spans 16 residues. CDR3 in amino acids: CASRDSGGTITDTQYF. The CDR3 bases are TGTGCCAGCAGGGACAGCGGGGGGACGATCACAGATACGCAGTATTTT. Filled out from reference TRBV25-1 and TRBJ2-3, the complete variable domain reads EADIYQTPRYLVIGTGKKITLECSQTMGHDKMYWYQQDPGMELHLIHYSYGVNSTEKGDLSSESTVSRIRTEHFPLTLESARPSHTSQYLCASRDSGGTITDTQYFGPGTRLTVL.

The V call is TRBV7-8, the J call TRBJ2-5, with TRBD2 matching over 14 bases. The CDR3 runs 16 residues. J was trimmed by 2 bases and V by 1 base; bases with no gene match: 0. From germline, CDR1 is SGHVS and CDR2 FQNEAQ. CDR3 DNA sequence: TGTGCCAGCAGCTTAGGACTAGCGGGGGGGCAAGAGACCCAGTACTTC. This translates into CASSLGLAGGQETQYF.

Of note for this clone: Germline is not matched at one junction end, which may reflect a read error. The V gene is TRBV5-4, the J gene TRBJ2-3; tentatively, D is TRBD2 (6 bases). CDR3 length equals 18 residues. Germline CDR1 SGHNT, CDR2 YYREEE (reference sequence). This CDR3 is CAGSFDPLPGESTDTQYF. The CDR3 DNA follows: TGTGCCGGCAGCTTCGACCCTCTCCCGGGAGAAAGCACAGATACGCAGTATTTT.

The rearrangement joins TRBV4-2 to TRBJ2-6; weak D call: TRBD1 (6 bases). The length of the CDR3 is 17 residues. Germline CDR1 is LGHNA and CDR2 is YNFKEQ. V gave up 7 bases and J gave up 0 bases, with 16 bases separating them. CDR3 sequence: CASTGNTGISGANVLTF. The CDR3 nucleotides are TGTGCCAGCACCGGCAATACAGGGATCTCTGGGGCCAACGTCCTGACTTTC.

This clone appeared a few times. The chain couples TRBV27 to TRBJ1-3; 7 nucleotides align to TRBD1. The CDR3 length is 17 residues. V lost 7 bases, J lost 0 bases, and 12 bases stayed unmatched. CDR1 is MNHEY, CDR2 SMNVEV, per germline (reference sequence). CDR3 sequence: CASTKSGTVLSGNTIYF. The CDR3 DNA follows: TGTGCCAGCACCAAATCCGGGACAGTCCTCTCTGGAAACACCATATATTTT.

The chain joins TRBV19 to TRBJ1-1; D is ambiguous. The germline V gene has CDR1 LNHDA and CDR2 SQIVND (reference sequence). The CDR3 contains 13 residues. Trimming took off 8 bases at V and 11 bases at J, with 21 bases between the two ends. CDR3 in DNA: TGTGCCAGTGGATATCTGGGGTCGGGAGTGGCTTTCTTT. Protein sequence: CASGYLGSGVAFF.

This chain uses TRBV27 with TRBJ1-2; D possibly corresponds to TRBD1 (6 bases). The CDR3 loop spans 12 amino acids. V was shortened by 5 bases and J by 8 bases, with 12 bases between the two germline ends. From germline, CDR1 is MNHEY and CDR2 SMNVEV (reference sequence). CDR3 nucleotide sequence: TGTGCCAGCAGTCCTACAGGGCTAGGCTACACCTTC. It yields the protein CASSPTGLGYTF.

The chain couples TRBV6-1 to TRBJ2-7; 7 bases fit TRBD2. V lost 6 bases and J lost 1; bases outside the gene matches: 9. The CDR3 is 15 amino acids. CDR1 and CDR2 from the germline V gene are MNHNS and SASEGT. CDR3 region: CASRRNSGGSYEQYV. In DNA form, the CDR3 reads TGTGCCAGCAGAAGAAACTCGGGAGGATCCTACGAGCAGTACGTC.

The chain links TRBV19 to TRBJ1-2, with D perhaps TRBD1 (6 bases). This CDR3 region has 16 residues. The V gene lost 1 base and the J gene lost 4 bases, with 16 bases spanning the gap. Germline CDR1 is LNHDA and CDR2 is SQIVND (reference sequence). CDR3 bases: TGTGCCAGTAGTATAGGGGCCCGACAGGTGTTCTATGGCTACACCTTC. It encodes CASSIGARQVFYGYTF.

CDR3 DNA sequence: TGTGCCAGCACAGCATGGGATGGAGGGGCCTATGGCTACACCTTC. As protein: CASTAWDGGAYGYTF. The genes are TRBV25-1 and TRBJ1-2, with D possibly matching TRBD1 (5 bases). V was trimmed by 7 bases and J by 4 bases, leaving 19 bases between them. This CDR3 is built from 15 residues. Looked up from germline, CDR1 is MGHDK and CDR2 is SYGVNS.

The genes are TRBV5-1 and TRBJ2-1; TRBD1 matches 11 bases. The V gene's germline CDR1 is SGHRS and CDR2 YFSETQ. Trimming took 6 bases from V and 7 from J; bases not matched to a gene: 6. The CDR3 runs 14 residues. CDR3 in amino acids: CASTAGTGGNEQFF. The CDR3 bases are TGCGCCAGCACGGCCGGGACAGGGGGTAATGAGCAGTTCTTC.

The J gene is TRBJ1-5, the V gene TRBV7-9; D is ambiguous. Germline V gives CDR1 SEHNR, CDR2 FQNEAQ (reference sequence). V lost 1 base and J 15 bases, leaving 13 bases between the germline ends. CDR3 length: 12 amino acids. The CDR3 DNA reads as TGTGCCAGCAGCTTAGAGGGAGAACAGATGCATTTT. It encodes CASSLEGEQMHF.

This clone has more than one count but fewer than ten. The chain combines TRBV5-1 with TRBJ1-2; D might be TRBD1 (6 bases). This CDR3 spans 14 amino acids. CDR1 is SGHRS, CDR2 YFSETQ, per germline. V lost 3 bases, J lost 4 bases, and 13 bases lay in between. The CDR3 protein is CASSSDRQSYGYTF. In nucleotides, the CDR3 is TGCGCCAGCAGCTCGGACAGACAATCCTATGGCTACACCTTC. Full variable domain (rest looked up from reference TRBV5-1 and TRBJ1-2): KAGVTQTPRYLIKTRGQQVTLSCSPISGHRSVSWYQQTPGQGLQFLFEYFSETQRNKGNFPGRFSGRQFSNSRSEMNVSTLELGDSALYLCASSSDRQSYGYTFGSGTRLTVV.

The gene calls are TRBV19 and TRBJ1-5, with D hard to call. CDR1 LNHDA and CDR2 SQIVND come from the germline V gene (reference sequence). V was clipped by 6 bases and J by 0 bases, with 6 bases between them. The CDR3 extends over 13 amino acids. The CDR3 region has the DNA TGTGCCAGTAGACCCTATAGCAATCAGCCCCAGCATTTT. The encoded protein is CASRPYSNQPQHF.

This clone was found a few times. The chain combines TRBV28 with TRBJ1-2, with D hard to call. The V and J ends lost 7 bases and 0 bases respectively, with 9 bases between them. CDR1 MDHEN and CDR2 SYDVKM come from the germline V gene. There are 13 residues in the CDR3. The CDR3 DNA reads as TGTGCCAGCAATCTAGAGTCTAACTATGGCTACACCTTC. This encodes CASNLESNYGYTF.

V gene TRBV27 combines with J gene TRBJ2-7; 9 nucleotides match TRBD1. J gave up 3 bases and V 5 bases, and 5 bases lay outside the gene matches. Per the germline V gene, CDR1 is MNHEY and CDR2 is SMNVEV (reference sequence). The CDR3 sequence is 14 residues long. CDR3 protein: CASSTLDRGYEQYV. The DNA of the CDR3 is TGTGCCAGCAGTACCCTGGACAGGGGCTACGAGCAGTACGTC.

This chain joins TRBV28 and TRBJ1-5; D perhaps matches TRBD1 (6 bases). V dropped 5 bases and J dropped 8 bases, with 16 bases sitting between them. CDR1 and CDR2 from the germline V gene are MDHEN and SYDVKM. This CDR3 comprises 14 residues. In DNA, the CDR3 is TGTGCCAGCAGTCCTTACAGGGTATTTGAGCCCCAGCATTTT. Its translation: CASSPYRVFEPQHF.